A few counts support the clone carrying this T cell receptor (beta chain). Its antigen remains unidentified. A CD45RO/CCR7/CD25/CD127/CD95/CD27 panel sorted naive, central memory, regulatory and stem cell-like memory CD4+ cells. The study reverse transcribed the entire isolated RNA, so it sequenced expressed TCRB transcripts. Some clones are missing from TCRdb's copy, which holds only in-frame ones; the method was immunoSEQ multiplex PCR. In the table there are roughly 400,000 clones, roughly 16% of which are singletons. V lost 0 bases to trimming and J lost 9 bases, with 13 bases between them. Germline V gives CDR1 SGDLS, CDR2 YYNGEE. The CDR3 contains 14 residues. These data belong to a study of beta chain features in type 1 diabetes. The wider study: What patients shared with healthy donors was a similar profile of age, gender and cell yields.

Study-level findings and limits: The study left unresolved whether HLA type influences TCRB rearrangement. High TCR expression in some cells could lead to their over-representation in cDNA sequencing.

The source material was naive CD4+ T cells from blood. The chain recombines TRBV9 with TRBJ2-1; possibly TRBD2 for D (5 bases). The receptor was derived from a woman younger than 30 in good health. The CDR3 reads CASSVEVGNSEQFF. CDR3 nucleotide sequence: TGTGCCAGCAGCGTAGAGGTCGGGAATAGTGAGCAGTTCTTC. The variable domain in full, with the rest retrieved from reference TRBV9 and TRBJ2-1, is DSGVTQTPKHLITATGQRVTLRCSPRSGDLSVYWYQQSLDQGLQFLIQYYNGEERAKGNILERFSAQQFPDLHSELNLSSLELGDSALYFCASSVEVGNSEQFFGPGTRLTVL.